The T cell receptor beta chain described here comes from a study of T cell repertoires in aging, cancer and after chemotherapy. Whole-study results and caveats: Untreated cancer patients had significantly lower blood TCR diversity than age-matched healthy donors.

Peripheral blood genomic DNA, not sorted cells or RNA, was the template. This clonotype rates as medium-sized. The target antigen is unknown. Multiplex touch-down PCR with TRB-A/B primers amplified rearranged V-D-J TRB sequences. Using its own MiXCR run on the multiplex PCR reads, TCRdb lists one record per CDR3 protein. The sample has 1,200 to 1,500 distinct CDR3 sequences, approximately 23% seen once; the top ten hold 20% to 25%. This TCR was recovered from a human donor with a solid tumor. The specimen was blood.

The CDR3 nucleotides are TGTGCCAGCAGCTTCGGACAGGGAGGAGAGACCCAGTACTTC. This codes for CASSFGQGGETQYF. This rearrangement joins TRBV7-6 to TRBJ2-5; the match to TRBD1 covers 8 bases. The germline V gene has CDR1 SGHVS and CDR2 FNYEAQ. V lost 3 bases to trimming and J lost 4 bases; unmatched junction nucleotides: 4. This CDR3 comprises 14 residues.